This is a list of T cell receptor beta chains from one sample in a study of cytomegalovirus exposure and HLA in healthy donors. The method was immunoSEQ multiplex PCR; TCRdb's version includes in-frame clones alone and lacks a portion of them. Of some 140,000 clones in the sample, around 75% were seen once. Sample: PBMCs. These receptors were taken from a man younger than 40 in good health and CMV-seropositive. The CDR3 runs from the conserved cysteine through the conserved F or W. The order of the fields is J gene, clone size, D gene, CDR3 length, V gene, CDR3 protein, CDR3 DNA. D genes are given only for firm matches. Not every row has a clone size; where given, it reads once, few, many or a size class.

j_gene: TRBJ2-7; abundance: few; d_gene: TRBD2; len: 15; v_gene: TRBV27; CDR3aa: CASSLGGLAGYEQYF; CDR3nt: TGTGCCAGCAGTTTGGGGGGACTAGCGGGCTACGAGCAGTACTTC
j_gene: TRBJ2-1; abundance: few; d_gene: TRBD2; len: 17; v_gene: TRBV28; CDR3aa: CASSSPSSGRTYNEQFF; CDR3nt: TGTGCCAGCAGTTCCCCGAGTAGCGGGAGAACCTACAATGAGCAGTTCTTC
j_gene: TRBJ1-1; abundance: once; d_gene: -; len: 17; v_gene: TRBV27; CDR3aa: CASSIWGGSHMNTEAFF; CDR3nt: TGTGCCAGCAGCATTTGGGGCGGGAGCCACATGAACACTGAAGCTTTCTTT
j_gene: TRBJ2-5; abundance: -; d_gene: -; len: 16; v_gene: TRBV5-4; CDR3aa: CASSLGGQLSGETQYF; CDR3nt: TGTGCCAGCAGCTTGGGGGGTCAGCTATCGGGGGAGACCCAGTACTTC
j_gene: TRBJ1-1; abundance: -; d_gene: -; len: 13; v_gene: TRBV5-6; CDR3aa: CASSFRQTPEAFF; CDR3nt: TGTGCCAGCAGCTTCCGACAAACCCCGGAAGCTTTCTTT
j_gene: TRBJ2-2; abundance: few; d_gene: -; len: 12; v_gene: TRBV5-4; CDR3aa: CASSLMAGELFF; CDR3nt: TGTGCCAGCAGCCTAATGGCCGGGGAGCTGTTTTTT
j_gene: TRBJ1-5; abundance: few; d_gene: -; len: 16; v_gene: TRBV19; CDR3aa: CASSFSRGKGNQPQHF; CDR3nt: TGTGCCAGTAGCTTTTCCAGGGGCAAGGGCAATCAGCCCCAGCATTTT
j_gene: TRBJ1-2; abundance: -; d_gene: -; len: 13; v_gene: TRBV4-3; CDR3aa: CASSQGGIYGYTF; CDR3nt: TGCGCCAGCAGCCAGGGAGGGATCTATGGCTACACCTTC
j_gene: TRBJ1-2; abundance: -; d_gene: -; len: 11; v_gene: TRBV7-2; CDR3aa: CASSPDYGYTF; CDR3nt: TGTGCCAGCAGCCCAGACTATGGCTACACCTTC
j_gene: TRBJ1-2; abundance: -; d_gene: -; len: 14; v_gene: TRBV2; CDR3aa: CASSPTSANYGYTF; CDR3nt: TGTGCCAGCAGTCCAACTTCGGCTAACTATGGCTACACCTTC
j_gene: TRBJ2-7; abundance: -; d_gene: -; len: 12; v_gene: TRBV28; CDR3aa: CASRDNAYEQYF; CDR3nt: TGTGCCAGCAGGGACAACGCCTACGAGCAGTACTTC
j_gene: TRBJ1-2; abundance: -; d_gene: -; len: 13; v_gene: TRBV9; CDR3aa: CASSERGGYGYTF; CDR3nt: TGTGCCAGCAGCGAAAGAGGGGGTTATGGCTACACCTTC
j_gene: TRBJ1-1; abundance: -; d_gene: -; len: 14; v_gene: TRBV19; CDR3aa: CASSIPQGNTEAFF; CDR3nt: TGTGCCAGTAGTATCCCACAGGGGAACACTGAAGCTTTCTTT
j_gene: TRBJ1-1; abundance: -; d_gene: TRBD1; len: 15; v_gene: TRBV5-1; CDR3aa: CASSLTGGAGTEAFF; CDR3nt: TGCGCCAGCAGCTTAACAGGGGGCGCGGGAACTGAAGCTTTCTTT
j_gene: TRBJ2-7; abundance: -; d_gene: TRBD2; len: 15; v_gene: TRBV6-5; CDR3aa: CASRFRAGGFHEQYF; CDR3nt: TGTGCCAGCAGGTTCCGGGCGGGAGGGTTCCACGAGCAGTACTTC
j_gene: TRBJ1-5; abundance: -; d_gene: -; len: 15; v_gene: TRBV18; CDR3aa: CASSPRTEAGQPQHF; CDR3nt: TGTGCCAGCTCCCCTCGGACCGAAGCGGGTCAGCCCCAGCATTTT
j_gene: TRBJ2-1; abundance: -; d_gene: -; len: 15; v_gene: TRBV29-1; CDR3aa: CSVREGVSSYNEQFF; CDR3nt: TGCAGCGTGAGGGAGGGGGTTAGCTCCTACAATGAGCAGTTCTTC
j_gene: TRBJ1-4; abundance: -; d_gene: -; len: 14; v_gene: TRBV5-1; CDR3aa: CASSLDSLGEKLFF; CDR3nt: TGCGCCAGCAGCCTGGACAGTCTTGGTGAAAAACTGTTTTTT
j_gene: TRBJ2-7; abundance: -; d_gene: TRBD1; len: 14; v_gene: TRBV6-5; CDR3aa: CASSYGTGVGEQYF; CDR3nt: TGTGCCAGCAGTTACGGGACAGGGGTCGGTGAGCAGTACTTC
j_gene: TRBJ1-5; abundance: -; d_gene: TRBD1; len: 13; v_gene: TRBV18; CDR3aa: CASATGGEQPQHF; CDR3nt: TGTGCCAGCGCTACAGGGGGCGAGCAGCCCCAGCATTTT
j_gene: TRBJ2-7; abundance: -; d_gene: TRBD2; len: 13; v_gene: TRBV30; CDR3aa: CAWTTSGGAQQYF; CDR3nt: TGTGCCTGGACGACTAGCGGGGGGGCCCAGCAGTACTTC
j_gene: TRBJ1-4; abundance: -; d_gene: -; len: 11; v_gene: TRBV19; CDR3aa: CARETREKLFF; CDR3nt: TGTGCCAGGGAGACCAGAGAAAAACTGTTTTTT
j_gene: TRBJ2-2; abundance: -; d_gene: TRBD1; len: 15; v_gene: TRBV6-5; CDR3aa: CASTSRSRGHGELFF; CDR3nt: TGTGCCAGCACTTCCCGGAGCAGGGGGCACGGGGAGCTGTTTTTT
j_gene: TRBJ2-1; abundance: -; d_gene: -; len: 13; v_gene: TRBV5-1; CDR3aa: CASSLDSDNEQFF; CDR3nt: TGCGCCAGCAGCTTGGACTCCGACAATGAGCAGTTCTTC
j_gene: TRBJ1-4; abundance: -; d_gene: -; len: 17; v_gene: TRBV2; CDR3aa: CASRAGQTRTTNEKLFF; CDR3nt: TGTGCCAGCAGGGCAGGACAGACTCGGACAACTAATGAAAAACTGTTTTTT
j_gene: TRBJ2-7; abundance: -; d_gene: TRBD1; len: 15; v_gene: TRBV6-1; CDR3aa: CASSENGIRGREQYF; CDR3nt: TGTGCCAGCAGTGAAAACGGGATCAGGGGGCGCGAGCAGTACTTC
j_gene: TRBJ2-6; abundance: -; d_gene: -; len: 13; v_gene: TRBV30; CDR3aa: CAWTRPMANVLTF; CDR3nt: TGTGCCTGGACTAGGCCCATGGCCAACGTCCTGACTTTC
j_gene: TRBJ2-1; abundance: -; d_gene: -; len: 10; v_gene: TRBV29-1; CDR3aa: CSNTPDEQFF; CDR3nt: TGCAGCAATACCCCGGATGAGCAGTTCTTC
j_gene: TRBJ2-5; abundance: -; d_gene: -; len: 15; v_gene: TRBV7-2; CDR3aa: CASSSVLGTEGTQYF; CDR3nt: TGTGCCAGCAGCTCAGTCTTGGGTACGGAGGGGACCCAGTACTTC
j_gene: TRBJ1-5; abundance: many; d_gene: -; len: 12; v_gene: TRBV30; CDR3aa: CAEGDLNQPQHF; CDR3nt: TGTGCCGAAGGGGATCTCAATCAGCCCCAGCATTTT
j_gene: TRBJ2-7; abundance: -; d_gene: TRBD2; len: 14; v_gene: TRBV19; CDR3aa: CASSMRGLSYEQYF; CDR3nt: TGTGCCAGTAGTATGCGGGGACTATCCTACGAGCAGTACTTC
j_gene: TRBJ2-2; abundance: -; d_gene: -; len: 14; v_gene: TRBV6-4; CDR3aa: CASSDGPSTGELFF; CDR3nt: TGTGCCAGCAGTGACGGCCCCTCCACCGGGGAGCTGTTTTTT
j_gene: TRBJ1-5; abundance: medium-sized; d_gene: -; len: 16; v_gene: TRBV4-3; CDR3aa: CASSQDLRGGNQPQHF; CDR3nt: TGCGCCAGCAGCCAAGATCTCAGGGGAGGCAATCAGCCCCAGCATTTT
j_gene: TRBJ1-3; abundance: few; d_gene: TRBD1; len: 16; v_gene: TRBV19; CDR3aa: CASSAKQGALGNTIYF; CDR3nt: TGTGCCAGTAGTGCCAAACAGGGGGCACTTGGAAACACCATATATTTT
j_gene: TRBJ2-1; abundance: -; d_gene: TRBD1; len: 15; v_gene: TRBV6-5; CDR3aa: CASSVTGTGYNEQFF; CDR3nt: TGTGCCAGCAGTGTAACCGGGACAGGGTACAATGAGCAGTTCTTC
j_gene: TRBJ1-2; abundance: -; d_gene: -; len: 14; v_gene: TRBV18; CDR3aa: CASSQTEGVNGYTF; CDR3nt: TGTGCCAGCTCACAGACAGAAGGGGTAAACGGCTACACCTTC
j_gene: TRBJ2-7; abundance: -; d_gene: -; len: 13; v_gene: TRBV11-2; CDR3aa: CASSPRQDGEQYF; CDR3nt: TGTGCCAGCAGCCCTCGACAGGACGGCGAGCAGTACTTC
j_gene: TRBJ2-3; abundance: -; d_gene: -; len: 15; v_gene: TRBV6-5; CDR3aa: CASDPLGGRTDTQYF; CDR3nt: TGTGCCAGCGATCCCCTGGGGGGGCGCACAGATACGCAGTATTTT
j_gene: TRBJ2-2; abundance: -; d_gene: TRBD2; len: 17; v_gene: TRBV7-7; CDR3aa: CASSLGTSGRRNGELFF; CDR3nt: TGTGCTAGCAGCTTAGGGACTAGCGGGAGACGAAACGGGGAGCTGTTTTTT
j_gene: TRBJ2-1; abundance: -; d_gene: TRBD1; len: 15; v_gene: TRBV5-1; CDR3aa: CASSLMGQGSNEQFF; CDR3nt: TGCGCCAGCAGCTTGATGGGACAGGGTTCCAATGAGCAGTTCTTC
j_gene: TRBJ2-1; abundance: -; d_gene: TRBD2; len: 14; v_gene: TRBV7-3; CDR3aa: CASSLVGLANEQFF; CDR3nt: TGTGCCAGCAGCCTAGTGGGACTAGCGAATGAGCAGTTCTTC
j_gene: TRBJ2-6; abundance: once; d_gene: -; len: 15; v_gene: TRBV30; CDR3aa: CAWRGAGPGANVLTF; CDR3nt: TGTGCCTGGAGGGGGGCAGGGCCTGGGGCCAACGTCCTGACTTTC
j_gene: TRBJ1-2; abundance: -; d_gene: -; len: 14; v_gene: TRBV29-1; CDR3aa: CSVFDTLSSYGYTF; CDR3nt: TGCAGCGTTTTCGACACCTTATCGAGCTATGGCTACACCTTC
j_gene: TRBJ2-5; abundance: -; d_gene: -; len: 12; v_gene: TRBV2; CDR3aa: CALRTAQETQYF; CDR3nt: TGTGCCCTGAGGACAGCGCAAGAGACCCAGTACTTC
j_gene: TRBJ2-7; abundance: once; d_gene: TRBD1; len: 14; v_gene: TRBV5-8; CDR3aa: CASSTGTGVTEQYF; CDR3nt: TGTGCCAGCAGCACCGGGACAGGGGTGACCGAGCAGTACTTC
j_gene: TRBJ1-1; abundance: -; d_gene: -; len: 13; v_gene: TRBV9; CDR3aa: CASSALMGSEAFF; CDR3nt: TGTGCCAGCAGCGCCCTCATGGGGAGTGAAGCTTTCTTT
j_gene: TRBJ2-5; abundance: -; d_gene: TRBD2; len: 16; v_gene: TRBV9; CDR3aa: CASSGGTSGLRRAQYF; CDR3nt: TGTGCCAGCAGCGGCGGGACTAGCGGACTGAGGAGGGCCCAGTACTTC